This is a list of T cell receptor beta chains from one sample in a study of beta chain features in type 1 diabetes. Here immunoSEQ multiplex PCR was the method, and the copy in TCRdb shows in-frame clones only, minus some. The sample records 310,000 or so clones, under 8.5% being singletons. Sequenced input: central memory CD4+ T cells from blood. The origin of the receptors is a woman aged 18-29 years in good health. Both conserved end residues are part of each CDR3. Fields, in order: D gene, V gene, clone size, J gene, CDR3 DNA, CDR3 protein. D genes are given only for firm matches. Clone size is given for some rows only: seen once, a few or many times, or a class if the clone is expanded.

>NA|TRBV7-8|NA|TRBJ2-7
TGTGCCAGCAGCCCTTACGGGGGTAGTCCTGAGCAGTACTTC
CASSPYGGSPEQYF
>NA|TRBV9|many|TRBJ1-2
TGTGCCAGCAGCCCAGTAGGGGTTCCAAATGGCTACACCTTC
CASSPVGVPNGYTF
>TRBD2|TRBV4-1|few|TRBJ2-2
TGCGCCAGCAGCCAGGGACTAGCGGGAGTTCTCGGGGAGCTGTTTTTT
CASSQGLAGVLGELFF
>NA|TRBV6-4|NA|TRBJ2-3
TGTGCCAGCAGTGACTCCCCCGGGAACACAGATACGCAGTATTTT
CASSDSPGNTDTQYF
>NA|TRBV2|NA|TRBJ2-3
TGTGCCAGCTCCGAAGCGGATACGCAGTATTTT
CASSEADTQYF
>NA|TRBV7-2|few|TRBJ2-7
TGTGCCAGCAGCAGCTACTGGGGTGCCTCCAACGAGCAGTACTTC
CASSSYWGASNEQYF
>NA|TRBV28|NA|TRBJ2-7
TGTGCCAGCAGACTCAGTCTTACACTCTACGAGCAGTACTTC
CASRLSLTLYEQYF
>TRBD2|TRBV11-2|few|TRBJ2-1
TGTGCCAGCAGCTTCGGACTAGCGGGAGGGCGCGAGCAGTTCTTC
CASSFGLAGGREQFF
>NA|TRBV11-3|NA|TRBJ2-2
TGTGCCAGCAGCTTACAGGGAACCGGGGAGCTGTTTTTT
CASSLQGTGELFF
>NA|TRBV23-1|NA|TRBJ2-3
TGCGCCAGCAGTCCTTGGATCGGCACAGATACGCAGTATTTT
CASSPWIGTDTQYF
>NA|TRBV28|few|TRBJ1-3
TGTGCCAGCAGTTTGTTCACAGCTGGAAACACCATATATTTT
CASSLFTAGNTIYF
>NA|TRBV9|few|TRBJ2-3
TGTGCCAGCAGCCCGTTACAGGGCGGCACAGATACGCAGTATTTT
CASSPLQGGTDTQYF
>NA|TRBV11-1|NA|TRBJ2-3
TGTGCCAGCAGCTTAAGCGGGTCCGCAGATACGCAGTATTTT
CASSLSGSADTQYF
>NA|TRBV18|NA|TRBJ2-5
TGTGCCAGCTCACCACCCCCCCAAGAGACCCAGTACTTC
CASSPPPQETQYF
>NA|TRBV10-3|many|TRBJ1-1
TGTGCCATCAGTGCCCTCCAGGGTAAGGGCACTGAAGCTTTCTTT
CAISALQGKGTEAFF
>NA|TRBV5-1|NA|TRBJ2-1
TGCGCCAGCAGCTCAGGACCCGGCAATGAGCAGTTCTTC
CASSSGPGNEQFF
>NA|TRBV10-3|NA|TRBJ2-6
TGTGCCATCAGTGAGTATGAGTCCTCTGGGGCCAACGTCCTGACTTTC
CAISEYESSGANVLTF
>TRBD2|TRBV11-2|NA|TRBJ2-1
TGTGCCAGCAGCTTAAGACTAGCGGGAGGCCGTGATGAGCAGTTCTTC
CASSLRLAGGRDEQFF
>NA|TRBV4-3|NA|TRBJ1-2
TGCGCCAGCAGCCAGTTGAAGGTGAAGGGCTACACCTTC
CASSQLKVKGYTF
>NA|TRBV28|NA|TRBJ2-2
TGTGCCAGCAGTTTGGCCGGGACCGGGGAGCTGTTTTTT
CASSLAGTGELFF
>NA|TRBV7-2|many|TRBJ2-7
TGTGCCAGCAGCTTAGGCAGGTCCGAGCAGTACTTC
CASSLGRSEQYF
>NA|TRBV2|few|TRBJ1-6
TGTGCCAGCAGTGAAAGGGGGAACTATTCACCCCTCCACTTT
CASSERGNYSPLHF
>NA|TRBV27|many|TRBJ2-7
TGTGCCAGCAGGATACGCTCCTACGAGCAGTACTTC
CASRIRSYEQYF
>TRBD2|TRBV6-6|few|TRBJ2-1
TGTGCCAGCAGTGGGACTAGCGGGAGCTCCTACAATGAGCAGTTCTTC
CASSGTSGSSYNEQFF
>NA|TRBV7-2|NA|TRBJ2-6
TGTGCCAGCAGCTTAGTATTAGGCTCTGGGGCCAACGTCCTGACTTTC
CASSLVLGSGANVLTF
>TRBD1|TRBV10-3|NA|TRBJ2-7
TGTGCCATCCGCCGGGACAGTTCCTACGAGCAGTACTTC
CAIRRDSSYEQYF
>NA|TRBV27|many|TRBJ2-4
TGTGCCAGCAGGGCAATGGGGGCCAAAAACATTCAGTACTTC
CASRAMGAKNIQYF
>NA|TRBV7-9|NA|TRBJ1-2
TGTGCCAGCAGCTTGGGAGAGAACTATGGCTACACCTTC
CASSLGENYGYTF
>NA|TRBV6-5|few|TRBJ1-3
TGTGCCAGCAGAGCAAGACGTGAAGGAAACACCATATATTTT
CASRARREGNTIYF
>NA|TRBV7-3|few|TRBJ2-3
TGTGCCAGCAGCTTTGCTCTTACAGATACGCAGTATTTT
CASSFALTDTQYF
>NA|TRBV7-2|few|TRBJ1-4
TGTGCCAGCAGCGGATACAAGTCAACTAATGAAAAACTGTTTTTT
CASSGYKSTNEKLFF
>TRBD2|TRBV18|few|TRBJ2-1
TGTGCCAGCTCACCATTCACTAGCGGCCAAAACAATGAGCAGTTCTTC
CASSPFTSGQNNEQFF
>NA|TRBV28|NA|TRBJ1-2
TGTGCCAGCAGTTCGGTGGGGCAGCCAACGACCTATGGCTACACCTTC
CASSSVGQPTTYGYTF
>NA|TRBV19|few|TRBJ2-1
TGTGCCAGTAGTATCCAGGGCAGGGTAACGAGGAATGAGCAGTTCTTC
CASSIQGRVTRNEQFF
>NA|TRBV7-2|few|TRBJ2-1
TGTGCCAGCAGCTTGATGATTAGAAATGAGCAGTTCTTC
CASSLMIRNEQFF
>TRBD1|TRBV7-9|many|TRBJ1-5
TGTGCCAGCAGCACCCGGGACAGTACCCAGCATTTT
CASSTRDSTQHF
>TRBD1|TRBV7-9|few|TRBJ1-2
TGTGCCAGCAGCTTAACGGGGACAGGTGCCTATGGCTACACCTTC
CASSLTGTGAYGYTF
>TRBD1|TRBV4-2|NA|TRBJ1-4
TGTGCCAGCAGCCAAGGGGGACAGGGAGCTAATGAAAAACTGTTTTTT
CASSQGGQGANEKLFF
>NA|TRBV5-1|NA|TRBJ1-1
TGCGCCACCATCACAGGAACAGGGACCACTGAAGCTTTCTTT
CATITGTGTTEAFF
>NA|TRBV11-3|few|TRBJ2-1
TGTGCCAGCAGCCGCAGGGGAGATGAGCAGTTCTTC
CASSRRGDEQFF
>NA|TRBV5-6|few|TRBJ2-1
TGTGCCAGCAGCTTCTGGACATACAACAATGAGCAGTTCTTC
CASSFWTYNNEQFF
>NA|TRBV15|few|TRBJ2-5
TGTGCCACCAGCAGGGAATACGGACAGCAAGAGACCCAGTACTTC
CATSREYGQQETQYF
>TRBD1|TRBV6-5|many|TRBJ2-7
TGTGCCACTGGGACAGGGTCCGAGCAGTACTTC
CATGTGSEQYF
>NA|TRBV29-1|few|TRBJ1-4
TGCAGCGTTGAAATGGGGGTTGGGGAAAAACTGTTTTTT
CSVEMGVGEKLFF
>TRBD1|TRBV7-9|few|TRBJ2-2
TGTGCCAGCAGCTTGACCGGGACAGTCAGTACCGGGGAGCTGTTTTTT
CASSLTGTVSTGELFF
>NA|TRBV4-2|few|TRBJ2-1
TGTGCCAGCAGCCGAGACAAAATGCTAGTCAATGAGCAGTTCTTC
CASSRDKMLVNEQFF
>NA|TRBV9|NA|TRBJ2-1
TGTGCCAGCAGCCCCGGACAGCTCTTTCGGCATGGTGAGCAGTTCTTC
CASSPGQLFRHGEQFF
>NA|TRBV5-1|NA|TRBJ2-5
TGCGCCAGCAGCCTAGAGGAGGGGGAAGAGACCCAGTACTTC
CASSLEEGEETQYF
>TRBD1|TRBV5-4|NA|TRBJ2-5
TGTGCCAGCAGCTTGGCCGGGACAGGGGTGAAGACCCAGTACTTC
CASSLAGTGVKTQYF
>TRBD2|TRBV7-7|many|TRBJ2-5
TGTGCTAGCAGCCCCGGGGGGGGAAAGACCCAGTACTTC
CASSPGGGKTQYF
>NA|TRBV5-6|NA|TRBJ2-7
TGTGCCAGCAGCGTAGAACTAGGTTTCTCCTACGAGCAGTACTTC
CASSVELGFSYEQYF
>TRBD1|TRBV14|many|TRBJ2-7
TGTGCCAGCAGCCCGGGACAGGGGCTCTACGAGCAGTACTTC
CASSPGQGLYEQYF
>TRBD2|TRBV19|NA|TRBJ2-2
TGTTCCAGTAAACGTCCTAGCGGGAGAGAGGCCGGGGAGCTGTTTTTT
CSSKRPSGREAGELFF
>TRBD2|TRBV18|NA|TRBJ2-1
TGTGCCAGCTCACTCCTCTCTAGCGGGAGCCAGGATGAGCAGTTCTTC
CASSLLSSGSQDEQFF
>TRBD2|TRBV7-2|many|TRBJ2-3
TGTGCCAGCAGCCTAGGGACTAGCCCCACAGATACGCAGTATTTT
CASSLGTSPTDTQYF
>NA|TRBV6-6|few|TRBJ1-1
TGTGCCAGCAGTTACATGGGAATGAACACTGAAGCTTTCTTT
CASSYMGMNTEAFF
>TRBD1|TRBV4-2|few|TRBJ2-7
TGTGCCAGCAGCCAAGAGGGTGCGACAGGGAACTACGAGCAGTACTTC
CASSQEGATGNYEQYF